This T cell receptor beta chain comes out of a study of cytomegalovirus exposure and HLA in healthy donors. About the research overall: Among the roughly 430 genotyped donors, approximately 81% were placed in the Caucasian-associated ancestry cluster. Study-level findings and limits: The authors judged a highly shared variant cluster likely a sequencing artifact. Productive status was seen about 87% or about 30% of the time for most TCR beta V segments in an earlier analysis. Cytomegalovirus-associated status was assigned to more than 150 TCR beta chains.

Remarks on this clone: Antigen: not known.

The V gene's germline CDR1 is PRHDT and CDR2 FYEKMQ (reference sequence). Trimming cost V 6 bases and J 0 bases; bases outside gene matches: 9. This CDR3 region has 19 residues. The primer mix had 60 Vbeta and 13 Jbeta primers. Data came from immunoSEQ multiplex PCR; TCRdb stores just in-frame clones and leaves some out. This sample has approximately 150,000 clones, with 80% found just once. The TCR sequence derives from a young man in good health and CMV-seronegative. The gene calls are TRBV13 and TRBJ2-1, with 15 nucleotides matching TRBD2. Sequencing was done on a sample of PBMCs. The CDR3 nucleotides read TGTGCCAGCAGTTTGGGACTAGCGGGAGGCCGGAGCTCCTACAATGAGCAGTTCTTC. It is translated as CASSLGLAGGRSSYNEQFF. The full variable domain, with the rest looked up from reference TRBV13 and TRBJ2-1, is AAGVIQSPRHLIKEKRETATLKCYPIPRHDTVYWYQQGPGQDPQFLISFYEKMQSDKGSIPDRFSAQQFSDYHSELNMSSLELGDSALYFCASSLGLAGGRSSYNEQFFGPGTRLTVL.